This T cell receptor beta chain was sequenced during a study of blood T cell repertoires in COVID-19. Study information: Italy, Spain and the United States were the sources of the convalescent and acute COVID-19 samples.

Germline values: CDR1 SGHRS, CDR2 YFSETQ. Trimming removed 4 bases from V and 1 base from J; junction bases left unmatched: 9. The CDR3 consists of 17 residues. Assay: immunoSEQ multiplex PCR; the TCRdb copy retains only in-frame clones and omits some. The sample has some 46,000 clones, roughly 85% seen once. This chain links TRBV5-1 with TRBJ2-3; 10 bases are a match to TRBD2. The sequence came from a woman older than 75 with COVID-19, enrolled during active disease. The sample consisted of peripheral blood. The CDR3 protein is CASSLLLAGVGTDTQYF. CDR3 sequence (DNA): TGCGCCAGCAGCCTGCTCCTAGCGGGAGTCGGCACAGATACGCAGTATTTT.